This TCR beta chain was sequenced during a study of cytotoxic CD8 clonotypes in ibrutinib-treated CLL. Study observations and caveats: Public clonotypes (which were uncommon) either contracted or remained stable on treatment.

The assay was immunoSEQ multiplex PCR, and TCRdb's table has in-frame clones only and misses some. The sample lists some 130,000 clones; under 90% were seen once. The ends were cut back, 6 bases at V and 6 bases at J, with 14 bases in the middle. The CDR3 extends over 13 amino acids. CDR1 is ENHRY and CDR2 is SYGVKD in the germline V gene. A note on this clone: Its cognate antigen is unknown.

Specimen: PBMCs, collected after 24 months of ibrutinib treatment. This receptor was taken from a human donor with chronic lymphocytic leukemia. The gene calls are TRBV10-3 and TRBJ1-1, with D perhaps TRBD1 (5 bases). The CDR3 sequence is CAISETDAAEAFF. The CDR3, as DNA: TGTGCCATCAGCGAGACAGATGCGGCTGAAGCTTTCTTT.